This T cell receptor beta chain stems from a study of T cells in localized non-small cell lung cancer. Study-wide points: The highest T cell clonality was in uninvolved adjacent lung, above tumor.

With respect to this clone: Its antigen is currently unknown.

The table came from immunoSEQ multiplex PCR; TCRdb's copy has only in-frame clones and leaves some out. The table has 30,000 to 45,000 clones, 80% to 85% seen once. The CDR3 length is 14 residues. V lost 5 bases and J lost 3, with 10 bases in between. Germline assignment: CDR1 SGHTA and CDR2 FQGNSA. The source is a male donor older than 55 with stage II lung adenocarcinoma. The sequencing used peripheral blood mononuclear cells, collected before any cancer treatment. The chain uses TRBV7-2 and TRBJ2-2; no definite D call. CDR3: CASSPLAYTGELFF. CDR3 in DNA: TGTGCCAGCAGCCCACTTGCATACACCGGGGAGCTGTTTTTT.